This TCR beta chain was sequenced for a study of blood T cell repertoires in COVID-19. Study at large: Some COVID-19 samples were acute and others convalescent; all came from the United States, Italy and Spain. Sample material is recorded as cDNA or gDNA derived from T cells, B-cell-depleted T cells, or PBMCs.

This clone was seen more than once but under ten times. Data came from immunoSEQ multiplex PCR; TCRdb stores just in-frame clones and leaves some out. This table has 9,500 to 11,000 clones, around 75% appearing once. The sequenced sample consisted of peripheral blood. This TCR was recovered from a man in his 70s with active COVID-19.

As DNA, the CDR3 is TGTGCCAGCAGCTTAGGGACAGCGAATAATGAAAAACTGTTTTTT. Translation: CASSLGTANNEKLFF. V gene TRBV7-8 combines with J gene TRBJ1-4; D is perhaps TRBD1 (6 bases). The CDR3 has 15 amino acids. Germline V lookup: CDR1 SGHVS, CDR2 FQNEAQ. The V end was cut by 1 base, the J end by 4 bases, with 10 bases between.